Shown below are 7 T cell receptor beta chains from a single sample sequenced in a study of blood T cell repertoires in COVID-19. Measured with immunoSEQ multiplex PCR; TCRdb has only the in-frame clones, and not every one. Of some 130,000 clones detected, roughly 79% appear once; the ten largest clones hold 10% to 12%. What was sequenced was peripheral blood. Receptors originate from a human donor in a cohort sampled during active COVID-19.

There are a few counts of this clone. V is TRBV7-9 and J is TRBJ2-7, with 7 bases lining up with TRBD1. The CDR3 runs 13 residues. Germline V lookup: CDR1 SEHNR, CDR2 FQNEAQ (reference sequence). Germline trimming cut 5 bases from V and 7 bases from J; bases unmatched to any gene: 8. CDR3 residues: CASSPGQFTEQYF. The CDR3 DNA reads TGTGCCAGCAGCCCGGGACAGTTTACGGAGCAGTACTTC.

This chain joins TRBV19 and TRBJ2-5; TRBD2 matches 8 bases. Germline V lookup: CDR1 LNHDA, CDR2 SQIVND (reference sequence). Trimming at V came to 3 bases and at J to 0 bases, leaving 9 bases not matched to a gene. The CDR3 length is 17 residues. The CDR3 sequence is CASSIRFGGEYQETQYF. The CDR3 DNA follows: TGTGCCAGTAGTATCCGGTTCGGGGGGGAGTACCAAGAGACCCAGTACTTC.

This clone has more than one count but fewer than ten. This rearrangement joins TRBV3-1 (or the pseudogene TRBV3-2) to TRBJ2-7; 7 nucleotides agree with TRBD2. Unmatched junction bases numbered 5, after V lost 1 base and J lost 2 bases. Germline V gives CDR1 LGHDT, CDR2 YNNKEL (reference sequence). The CDR3 runs 15 residues. CDR3 loop: CASSQATGGPYEQYF. The CDR3 DNA is TGTGCCAGCAGCCAAGCGACGGGGGGACCCTACGAGCAGTACTTC.

The chain combines TRBV3-1 (or the pseudogene TRBV3-2) with TRBJ1-4, with D possibly being TRBD1 (6 bases). Germline values: CDR1 LGHDT, CDR2 YNNKEL (reference sequence). The CDR3 runs to 13 residues. The V gene lost 6 bases and the J gene lost 8 bases, with 13 bases spanning the gap. This CDR3 is CASRFWTDEKLFF. The CDR3 coding sequence is TGTGCCAGCAGATTCTGGACAGACGAAAAACTGTTTTTT.

The chain has TRBV28 and TRBJ1-3; tentative D call: TRBD1 (6 bases). From germline, CDR1 is MDHEN and CDR2 SYDVKM. The CDR3 runs to 15 residues. V lost 6 bases, J lost 6 bases, and 18 bases lay in between. CDR3 DNA sequence: TGTGCCAGCAGCGCGGGGGGGCGGACCCAAAACACCATATATTTT. This sequence encodes CASSAGGRTQNTIYF.

In this sample, this clone turned up many times. The sample holds other DNA sequences that translate to the same CDR3. The genes are TRBV7-6 and TRBJ1-4, with 9 nucleotides matching TRBD1. Germline CDR1 is SGHVS and CDR2 is FNYEAQ. CDR3 length: 15 residues. Unmatched junction bases numbered 6, after V lost 5 bases and J lost 5 bases. This CDR3 reads CASSNTGTGNEKLFF. Here the CDR3 DNA reads TGTGCCAGCAGCAATACCGGGACAGGGAATGAAAAACTGTTTTTT.

V usage is TRBV5-4 and J usage is TRBJ1-1; 9 positions agree with TRBD1. The germline V gene has CDR1 SGHNT and CDR2 YYREEE (reference sequence). V shed 4 bases, J shed 4 bases, and the junction held 8 bases outside the gene matches. CDR3 size: 15 residues. CDR3 sequence: CASSPGTGRGTEAFF. CDR3 coding DNA: TGTGCCAGCAGCCCCGGGACAGGGCGGGGCACTGAAGCTTTCTTT.